A selection of T cell receptor beta chains follows, all from one sample in a study of patients and donors after allogeneic stem cell transplantation. TCRdb used MiXCR to reprocess the RT-PCR reads, holding one entry per CDR3 protein. The sample carries approximately 150,000 distinct CDR3 sequences, 37% recorded once. Sequenced sample: blood, either unsorted or a sorted T cell fraction (not recorded which). These receptors all stem from a human donor who was either an allogeneic HSCT recipient or a stem cell or donor lymphocyte infusion donor (not recorded which). It is not recorded whose cells these are; they may come from a transplant donor. Each CDR3 is given with its conserved first and last residue. D genes are given only for firm matches. Only part of the rows carry a size: once, few, many, or a class if the clone is expanded.

d_gene: TRBD1
j_gene: TRBJ1-5
abundance: .
v_gene: TRBV6-1
len: 13
CDR3nt: TGTGCCAGCAGTGAGGACAGGGATCAGCCCCAGCATTTT
CDR3aa: CASSEDRDQPQHF

d_gene: .
j_gene: TRBJ2-7
abundance: .
v_gene: TRBV29-1
len: 10
CDR3nt: TGCAGCGTTGTATCGGAGCGGCAGTACTTC
CDR3aa: CSVVSERQYF

d_gene: .
j_gene: TRBJ1-2
abundance: .
v_gene: TRBV7-4
len: 17
CDR3nt: TGTGCCAGCAGCCCCCAACCCGACAGGCCCAGGGGCTATGGCTACACCTTC
CDR3aa: CASSPQPDRPRGYGYTF

d_gene: TRBD1
j_gene: TRBJ1-5
abundance: few
v_gene: TRBV20-1
len: 17
CDR3nt: TGCAGTGCTAGAAAGGGACAGGGGTCGATTGGGAATCAGCCCCAGCATTTT
CDR3aa: CSARKGQGSIGNQPQHF

d_gene: TRBD2
j_gene: TRBJ2-1
abundance: few
v_gene: TRBV7-2
len: 15
CDR3nt: TGTGCCAGCAGACCGGGACTAGCGGGTTACAATGAGCAGTTCTTC
CDR3aa: CASRPGLAGYNEQFF

d_gene: .
j_gene: TRBJ1-5
abundance: .
v_gene: TRBV7-8
len: 14
CDR3nt: TGTGCCAGCAGCCCCCCAGGGAGCAATCAGCCCCAGCATTTT
CDR3aa: CASSPPGSNQPQHF

d_gene: .
j_gene: TRBJ1-2
abundance: .
v_gene: TRBV20-1
len: 14
CDR3nt: TGCAGTGCCCATACAGGGACAAGGAACTATGGCTACACCTTC
CDR3aa: CSAHTGTRNYGYTF

d_gene: TRBD2
j_gene: TRBJ2-3
abundance: .
v_gene: TRBV7-2
len: 19
CDR3nt: TGTGCCAGCAGCCTAGACGACGACGTAGCGGGGGGGCCCGCAGATACGCAGTATTTT
CDR3aa: CASSLDDDVAGGPADTQYF

d_gene: TRBD1
j_gene: TRBJ1-2
abundance: .
v_gene: TRBV5-1
len: 14
CDR3nt: TGCGCCAGCAGCTTGAGGACAGGGGAGCATGGCTACACCTTC
CDR3aa: CASSLRTGEHGYTF

d_gene: .
j_gene: TRBJ1-1
abundance: .
v_gene: TRBV20-1
len: 14
CDR3nt: TGCAGTGCTAGAGAACAGGTGCCGAACACTGAAGCTTTCTTT
CDR3aa: CSAREQVPNTEAFF

d_gene: TRBD1
j_gene: TRBJ2-5
abundance: .
v_gene: TRBV15
len: 17
CDR3nt: TGTGCCACCAGCAGAGATAGGGGACAGGGGAGGAAGGAGACCCAGTACTTC
CDR3aa: CATSRDRGQGRKETQYF

d_gene: .
j_gene: TRBJ2-4
abundance: .
v_gene: TRBV11-2
len: 15
CDR3nt: TGTGCCAGCAGCTTCCCGAAGTGGGGACAAAACATTCAGTACTTC
CDR3aa: CASSFPKWGQNIQYF

d_gene: .
j_gene: TRBJ1-1
abundance: .
v_gene: TRBV12-3/TRBV12-4
len: 13
CDR3nt: TGTGCCAGCAGTTTAGGGGGCGGCTCTGAAGCTTTCTTT
CDR3aa: CASSLGGGSEAFF

d_gene: TRBD1
j_gene: TRBJ2-3
abundance: .
v_gene: TRBV24-1
len: 16
CDR3nt: TGTGCCACCAGTGATCGGTCACAGGGGGCAACAGATACGCAGTATTTT
CDR3aa: CATSDRSQGATDTQYF

d_gene: .
j_gene: TRBJ1-1
abundance: many
v_gene: TRBV6-1
len: 16
CDR3nt: TGTGCCAGCAGTGAAGTATTCAGTGTGTTTCTCACTGAAGCTTTCTTT
CDR3aa: CASSEVFSVFLTEAFF

d_gene: TRBD1
j_gene: TRBJ1-6
abundance: .
v_gene: TRBV6-2/TRBV6-3
len: 15
CDR3nt: TGTGCCAGCAGTTACCCGACAGGGAAGCATTCACCCCTCCACTTT
CDR3aa: CASSYPTGKHSPLHF

d_gene: TRBD1
j_gene: TRBJ1-4
abundance: few
v_gene: TRBV12-3/TRBV12-4
len: 14
CDR3nt: TGTGCCAGTACCGGGACAGCAACTAATGAAAAACTGTTTTTT
CDR3aa: CASTGTATNEKLFF

d_gene: .
j_gene: TRBJ1-3
abundance: .
v_gene: TRBV7-2
len: 15
CDR3nt: TGTGCCAGCAGAACCCCGGGACATGGAGGAAACACCATATATTTT
CDR3aa: CASRTPGHGGNTIYF

d_gene: .
j_gene: TRBJ2-3
abundance: .
v_gene: TRBV9
len: 17
CDR3nt: TGTGCCAGCAGCGTAGGGCCGGCTCAAACCTTCACAGATACGCAGTATTTT
CDR3aa: CASSVGPAQTFTDTQYF

d_gene: .
j_gene: TRBJ1-5
abundance: many
v_gene: TRBV6-5
len: 13
CDR3nt: TGTGCCAGCAGTTATATCGTGGGGCAGCCCCAGCATTTT
CDR3aa: CASSYIVGQPQHF

d_gene: TRBD1
j_gene: TRBJ1-6
abundance: .
v_gene: TRBV6-6
len: 16
CDR3nt: TGTGCCAGCAGTTACTCGACAGGGCCTAATTTCTCACCCCTCCACTTT
CDR3aa: CASSYSTGPNFSPLHF

d_gene: TRBD2
j_gene: TRBJ2-1
abundance: .
v_gene: TRBV9
len: 14
CDR3nt: TGTGCCAGCAGCGTACTAGCGGGGGTGGGTGAGCAGTTCTTC
CDR3aa: CASSVLAGVGEQFF

d_gene: TRBD1
j_gene: TRBJ1-1
abundance: .
v_gene: TRBV12-3/TRBV12-4
len: 14
CDR3nt: TGTGCCAGCAGCCCGGGACAGGGGGTCGCTGAAGCTTTCTTT
CDR3aa: CASSPGQGVAEAFF

d_gene: TRBD1
j_gene: TRBJ1-2
abundance: .
v_gene: TRBV6-6
len: 18
CDR3nt: TGTGCCAGCAGTTACTCCGTGGCAGGGGGTTCGGATAACTATGGCTACACCTTC
CDR3aa: CASSYSVAGGSDNYGYTF

d_gene: .
j_gene: TRBJ1-1
abundance: .
v_gene: TRBV29-1
len: 12
CDR3nt: TGCAGCGTTGTAGACAGCAACACTGAAGCTTTCTTT
CDR3aa: CSVVDSNTEAFF

d_gene: TRBD1
j_gene: TRBJ1-1
abundance: few
v_gene: TRBV20-1
len: 14
CDR3nt: TGCAGTGCGACAGGGGAGGGATCTCGGACTGAAGCTTTCTTT
CDR3aa: CSATGEGSRTEAFF

d_gene: .
j_gene: TRBJ2-7
abundance: .
v_gene: TRBV25-1
len: 11
CDR3nt: TGTGCCAGCAGTGAGGCCTACGAGCAGTACTTC
CDR3aa: CASSEAYEQYF

d_gene: TRBD1
j_gene: TRBJ2-5
abundance: .
v_gene: TRBV28
len: 13
CDR3nt: TGTGCCTATTGGGACAGGGAACGAGAGACCCAGTACTTC
CDR3aa: CAYWDRERETQYF

d_gene: .
j_gene: TRBJ2-1
abundance: few
v_gene: TRBV9
len: 13
CDR3nt: TGTGCCAGCAGCGCCCCCTCCGCCTATGAGCAGTTCTTC
CDR3aa: CASSAPSAYEQFF

d_gene: .
j_gene: TRBJ1-2
abundance: .
v_gene: TRBV9
len: 14
CDR3nt: TGTGCCAGCACCCAAGGAGGAGGTAACTATGGCTACACCTTC
CDR3aa: CASTQGGGNYGYTF

d_gene: .
j_gene: TRBJ2-1
abundance: .
v_gene: TRBV15
len: 14
CDR3nt: TGTGCCACCGGAGGGCAGGGCTCCTACAATGAGCAGTTCTTC
CDR3aa: CATGGQGSYNEQFF

d_gene: .
j_gene: TRBJ1-3
abundance: medium-sized
v_gene: TRBV28
len: 17
CDR3nt: TGTGCCAGCAGCTTCAGCGGCGGTAAACCCTCTGGAAACACCATATATTTT
CDR3aa: CASSFSGGKPSGNTIYF

d_gene: .
j_gene: TRBJ1-1
abundance: .
v_gene: TRBV5-5
len: 12
CDR3nt: TGTGCCAGCAGCTTGCAGGAGGTGGGAGCTTTCTTT
CDR3aa: CASSLQEVGAFF

d_gene: .
j_gene: TRBJ1-4
abundance: .
v_gene: TRBV28
len: 13
CDR3nt: TGTGCCACCAACTCCGAGGCTAATGAAAAACTGTTTTTT
CDR3aa: CATNSEANEKLFF

d_gene: .
j_gene: TRBJ1-2
abundance: .
v_gene: TRBV20-1
len: 14
CDR3nt: TGCAGTGCTAGAGAAGAAGGACGGACCTATGGCTACACCTTC
CDR3aa: CSAREEGRTYGYTF

d_gene: .
j_gene: TRBJ1-5
abundance: .
v_gene: TRBV2
len: 15
CDR3nt: TGTGCCAGCAGTGCCCCACAGGACCTTAATCAGCCCCAGCATTTT
CDR3aa: CASSAPQDLNQPQHF

d_gene: .
j_gene: TRBJ1-5
abundance: .
v_gene: TRBV12-3/TRBV12-4
len: 15
CDR3nt: TGTGCCAGCAGCCCCAATGTGGGTATTGGTCAGCCCCAGCATTTT
CDR3aa: CASSPNVGIGQPQHF

d_gene: .
j_gene: TRBJ2-5
abundance: .
v_gene: TRBV9
len: 15
CDR3nt: TGTGCCAGCCCTTTTTGGGGATTAAAGGAAGAGACCCAGTACTTC
CDR3aa: CASPFWGLKEETQYF

d_gene: .
j_gene: TRBJ1-5
abundance: .
v_gene: TRBV27
len: 13
CDR3nt: TGTGCCAGCAGTTTAACCAAAATCCAGCCCCAGCATTTT
CDR3aa: CASSLTKIQPQHF

d_gene: TRBD1
j_gene: TRBJ1-5
abundance: few
v_gene: TRBV5-1
len: 13
CDR3nt: TGCGCCATGGGGACAGGTGTATACCAGCCCCAGCATTTT
CDR3aa: CAMGTGVYQPQHF

d_gene: .
j_gene: TRBJ1-5
abundance: .
v_gene: TRBV12-3/TRBV12-4
len: 17
CDR3nt: TGTGCCAGCAAACGGTCCCCAGGGCCCTGGGGCAATCAGCCCCAGCATTTT
CDR3aa: CASKRSPGPWGNQPQHF